One TCR beta chain is described in this entry. The antigen remains unidentified. This specimen comes from a study of T cell responses to AZD1222 COVID-19 vaccine. Study observations and caveats: Nearly half of spike-specific TCRs reportedly go after variant regions that carry no mutations.

The CDR3 totals 14 residues. V lost 1 base to trimming and J lost 14 bases, with 18 bases between them. Germline CDR1 is SGDLS and CDR2 is YYNGEE. TCRdb's table, derived via immunoSEQ multiplex PCR, lists solely in-frame clones and lacks some. In the table there are some 120,000 clones, more than 80% of which are singletons. This chain joins TRBV9 and TRBJ1-4; D might be TRBD1 (6 bases). The sequence derives from an adult who received the AZD1222 COVID-19 vaccine. This specimen consisted of peripheral blood, obtained 28 days after the second AZD1222 dose. The DNA of the CDR3 is TGTGCCAGCAGCGTATTAGGGGGACCCCAGGGGCTGTTTTTT. The encoded protein is CASSVLGGPQGLFF.